One sample yielded the 29 T cell receptor beta chains listed below, sequenced in a study of T cell responses to AZD1222 COVID-19 vaccine. Here immunoSEQ multiplex PCR was the method, and the copy in TCRdb shows in-frame clones only, minus some. The table has about 140,000 clones, about 89% seen once. Specimen: peripheral blood, collected 28 days after the second dose of the MenACWY control vaccine. The receptors stem from an adult who received the MenACWY meningococcal vaccine as a control.

V gene TRBV7-8 combines with J gene TRBJ2-7, with 8 positions matching TRBD1. The junction had 12 bases not matched to a gene; V was cut back by 4 bases and J by 4 bases. CDR1 SGHVS and CDR2 FQNEAQ come from the germline V gene. The CDR3 totals 16 residues. CDR3 protein: CASSSVGDRTIYEQYF. CDR3 coding DNA: TGTGCCAGCAGCTCCGTTGGGGACAGGACGATTTACGAGCAGTACTTC.

The V gene is TRBV7-8, the J gene TRBJ2-1; the D is unclear. The CDR3 is made up of 15 amino acids. Trimming took off 5 bases at V and 0 bases at J, with 11 bases between the two ends. Germline CDR1 reads SGHVS; CDR2 reads FQNEAQ. The CDR3 reads CASSASSGSYNEQFF. The CDR3, as DNA: TGTGCCAGCAGCGCATCCTCTGGCTCCTACAATGAGCAGTTCTTC.

The chain uses TRBV28 and TRBJ1-5; D gene ambiguous. From germline, CDR1 is MDHEN and CDR2 SYDVKM. This CDR3 region has 12 residues. The V gene lost 7 bases and the J gene lost 5 bases, with 9 bases spanning the gap. CDR3 loop: CASTGSDQPQHF. The CDR3 DNA reads TGTGCCAGCACCGGGTCTGATCAGCCCCAGCATTTT. Full variable domain (outside the CDR3, taken from reference TRBV28 and TRBJ1-5): DVKVTQSSRYLVKRTGEKVFLECVQDMDHENMFWYRQDPGLGLRLIYFSYDVKMKEKGDIPEGYSVSREKKERFSLILESASTNQTSMYLCASTGSDQPQHFGDGTRLSIL.

The chain links TRBV2 to TRBJ2-2, with TRBD2 as a possible D gene (5 bases). Germline loops: CDR1 SNHLY, CDR2 FYNNEI. Trimming stripped 6 bases from V and 4 bases from J, with 12 bases between. CDR3 length equals 14 residues. The chain's CDR3 is CASSTLASTGELFF. Written as DNA, the CDR3 is TGTGCCAGCAGCACCCTAGCAAGCACCGGGGAGCTGTTTTTT.

This clone was detected once. The gene calls are TRBV6-1 and TRBJ2-2, with 7 positions matching TRBD2. CDR1 MNHNS and CDR2 SASEGT come from the germline V gene. Trimming at V came to 4 bases and at J to 2 bases, leaving 7 bases not matched to a gene. The CDR3 is 16 amino acids. The DNA for the CDR3 is TGTGCCAGCAGTGGGCCGGGGGGAGTTAACACCGGGGAGCTGTTTTTT. Its translation is CASSGPGGVNTGELFF.

This rearrangement joins TRBV30 to TRBJ2-1; TRBD2 matches at 12 bases. Germline V CDR1 and CDR2: GTSNPN, SVGIG (reference sequence). This CDR3 has 15 amino acids. V trimming: 4 bases; J trimming: 3 bases; junction bases outside the gene matches: 4. CDR3 in DNA: TGTGCCTGGACTAGCGGGGGGGCCCACTACAATGAGCAGTTCTTC. Translated, it gives CAWTSGGAHYNEQFF.

This rearrangement joins TRBV7-2 to TRBJ2-3; no definite D call. The CDR3 spans 14 residues. V was shortened by 3 bases and J by 2 bases, with 9 bases between the two germline ends. Germline V lookup: CDR1 SGHTA, CDR2 FQGNSA. The chain's CDR3 is CASSFGELTDTQYF. The DNA of the CDR3 is TGTGCCAGCAGCTTCGGAGAACTCACAGATACGCAGTATTTT.

CDR3 coding DNA: TGTGCCAGTAGGAGTATGGTGGGAGGCAATCAGCCCCAGCATTTT. It encodes CASRSMVGGNQPQHF. This chain joins TRBV19 and TRBJ1-5, with D unclear. This CDR3 region has 15 residues. V lost 6 bases to trimming and J lost 2 bases, with 14 bases between them. CDR1 and CDR2 (germline): LNHDA, SQIVND (reference sequence).

The count of this clone is one. The rearrangement joins TRBV19 to TRBJ1-1, with 9 nucleotides matching TRBD1. Germline V gene lookup returns CDR1 LNHDA and CDR2 SQIVND (reference sequence). V trimming: 4 bases; J trimming: 3 bases; junction bases outside the gene matches: 9. There are 16 residues in the CDR3. DNA for the CDR3: TGTGCCAGTAGTACCGGGACAGGGCTTATTTACACTGAAGCTTTCTTT. Amino acids: CASSTGTGLIYTEAFF.

The rearrangement links TRBV5-6 to TRBJ2-7; 10 nucleotides align to TRBD1. V lost 1 base and J lost 3; bases outside the gene matches: 4. This CDR3 has 15 residues. In germline, CDR1 is SGHDT, CDR2 YYEEEE. The CDR3 region has the DNA TGTGCCAGCAGCTTGTGGGGGGACAGGGGCTACGAGCAGTACTTC. This codes for CASSLWGDRGYEQYF.

This chain uses TRBV7-9 with TRBJ1-5; D uncertain. The V end lost 2 bases, the J end lost 5 bases, and 7 bases lay between the germline ends. The CDR3 consists of 13 residues. Germline V CDR1 and CDR2: SEHNR, FQNEAQ (reference sequence). The CDR3 is CASSLSGYQPQHF. For the CDR3, the DNA is TGTGCCAGCAGCTTATCAGGTTATCAGCCCCAGCATTTT.

The chain links TRBV18 to TRBJ2-5, with 9 bases lining up with TRBD2. Per germline, CDR1 KGHSH and CDR2 LQKENI. The V segment lost 6 bases and the J segment 2 bases; nucleotides outside the gene matches: 10. There are 16 residues in the CDR3. The CDR3 loop is CASSLTSGGRQETQYF. CDR3 in DNA: TGTGCCAGCTCGCTGACGAGCGGGGGGCGGCAAGAGACCCAGTACTTC.

The chain is built from TRBV14 and TRBJ2-1, with D perhaps matching TRBD1 or TRBD2 (5 bases each). Deletions cut 2 bases from V and 7 bases from J, with 18 bases between. CDR1 is SGHDN, CDR2 FVKESK, per germline. The CDR3 extends over 16 amino acids. In nucleotides, the CDR3 is TGTGCCAGCAGCCAACAGGGAGCGTCAATTGGGAATGAGCAGTTCTTC. This sequence encodes CASSQQGASIGNEQFF.

The genes are TRBV6-1 and TRBJ1-6; D unresolved. CDR1 and CDR2 (germline): MNHNS, SASEGT. CDR3 length equals 18 residues. The V and J ends lost 2 bases and 4 bases respectively, with 18 bases between them. In nucleotides, the CDR3 is TGTGCCAGCAGTGAACACTCCCTCCAGGAGATTTATAATTCACCCCTCCACTTT. It translates to CASSEHSLQEIYNSPLHF.

The chain is built from TRBV19 and TRBJ2-7; 9 bases are a match to TRBD1. The V and J ends lost 8 bases and 3 bases, in that order; junction bases with no gene match: 8. CDR1 LNHDA and CDR2 SQIVND come from the germline V gene (reference sequence). The length of the CDR3 is 14 residues. The CDR3 nucleotides read TGTGCCAGTTCTCTGACAGGGGGTTTCTACGAGCAGTACTTC. Its translation: CASSLTGGFYEQYF.

The genes are TRBV5-1 and TRBJ2-2; a possible D gene is TRBD1 (7 bases). V lost 0 bases and J lost 6, with 9 bases in between. The CDR3 runs 14 residues. Germline V CDR1 and CDR2: SGHRS, YFSETQ. The DNA for the CDR3 is TGCGCCAGCAGCTTGGGCAGGGGGGCCGGGGAGCTGTTTTTT. It encodes CASSLGRGAGELFF.

The chain links TRBV9 to TRBJ2-3; tentative D call: TRBD2 (6 bases). CDR3 length equals 16 residues. Germline CDR1 reads SGDLS; CDR2 reads YYNGEE. The V and J ends lost 3 bases and 2 bases respectively, with 16 bases between them. CDR3 residues: CASSAGLWGDTDTQYF. In DNA form, the CDR3 reads TGTGCCAGCAGCGCCGGCTTATGGGGGGACACAGATACGCAGTATTTT. Together with reference TRBV9 and TRBJ2-3, the CDR3 gives the full variable domain: DSGVTQTPKHLITATGQRVTLRCSPRSGDLSVYWYQQSLDQGLQFLIQYYNGEERAKGNILERFSAQQFPDLHSELNLSSLELGDSALYFCASSAGLWGDTDTQYFGPGTRLTVL.

This chain connects TRBV9 to TRBJ1-4; D gene ambiguous. CDR1 is SGDLS, CDR2 YYNGEE, per germline. V was clipped by 0 bases and J by 0 bases, with 9 bases between them. This CDR3 is 16 amino acids long. The CDR3 DNA reads TGTGCCAGCAGCGTAGCTCCCCAGGCAACTAATGAAAAACTGTTTTTT. It is translated as CASSVAPQATNEKLFF.

This sequence joins TRBV5-5 and TRBJ2-5; TRBD1 aligns across 10 bases. Losses at the gene ends were 4 bases for V and 5 bases for J; bases not matched to a gene: 8. This CDR3 has 15 residues. The germline V gene encodes CDR1 SGHKS and CDR2 YYEKEE (reference sequence). The CDR3 sequence is CASSIPTGGRETQYF. The CDR3 bases are TGTGCCAGCAGCATTCCGACAGGGGGCAGGGAGACCCAGTACTTC.

This clone showed up just once. CDR3 bases: TGTGCCAGCAGCTACAGGGACAACTATGGCTACACCTTC. As protein: CASSYRDNYGYTF. The chain employs TRBV7-9 and TRBJ1-2; the D gene is possibly TRBD1 (6 bases). V shed 4 bases and J shed 2 bases, with 8 bases lying between them. The CDR3 loop spans 13 amino acids. Germline-derived CDR1 and CDR2 are SEHNR and FQNEAQ (reference sequence).

The rearrangement links TRBV3-1 (or the pseudogene TRBV3-2) to TRBJ1-2, with 7 bases that match TRBD1. Trimming at V came to 1 base and at J to 9 bases, leaving 5 bases not matched to a gene. The CDR3 covers 13 residues. The germline CDR1 and CDR2 sequences are LGHDT and YNNKEL (reference sequence). CDR3 coding DNA: TGTGCCAGCAGCCAAGGACAGGGTAGGAGCTACACCTTC. It codes for CASSQGQGRSYTF.

The genes are TRBV28 and TRBJ1-1; D ambiguous. Trimming removed 5 bases from V and 0 bases from J, with 10 bases in between. From germline, CDR1 is MDHEN and CDR2 SYDVKM. CDR3 length: 14 amino acids. The CDR3 DNA sequence: TGTGCCAGCAGTACGGACGGCTTGAACACTGAAGCTTTCTTT. Amino acids: CASSTDGLNTEAFF.

CDR3 region: CASSSGTGGYEQYF. The CDR3 coding sequence is TGTGCCAGCAGCTCCGGGACAGGGGGTTACGAGCAGTACTTC. The chain is built from TRBV7-2 and TRBJ2-7, with 11 bases aligning to TRBD1. CDR3 length equals 14 residues. Per the germline V gene, CDR1 is SGHTA and CDR2 is FQGNSA. Unmatched junction bases numbered 3, after V lost 4 bases and J lost 4 bases. The entire variable domain, with the rest obtained from reference TRBV7-2 and TRBJ2-7, is as follows: GAGVSQSPSNKVTEKGKDVELRCDPISGHTALYWYRQSLGQGLEFLIYFQGNSAPDKSGLPSDRFSAERTGGSVSTLTIQRTQQEDSAVYLCASSSGTGGYEQYFGPGTRLTVT.

This chain links TRBV11-2 with TRBJ2-7, with D maybe TRBD1 (6 bases). V lost 1 base, J lost 5 bases, and 12 bases lay in between. Per germline, CDR1 SGHAT and CDR2 FQNNGV. The CDR3 runs 14 residues. CDR3 DNA: TGTGCCAGCAGCTTAGCCACAGGGTTCAACGAGCAGTACTTC. This gives the protein CASSLATGFNEQYF.

The chain carries TRBV3-1 (or the pseudogene TRBV3-2) and TRBJ2-3; D not certain. The germline V gene has CDR1 LGHDT and CDR2 YNNKEL (reference sequence). The V end lost 3 bases, the J end lost 6 bases, and 16 bases lay between the germline ends. The CDR3 length is 15 residues. CDR3 protein: CASSQMDVLGDTQYF. The DNA of the CDR3 is TGTGCCAGCAGCCAGATGGACGTATTGGGGGATACGCAGTATTTT.

By sample fraction, this clone is medium-sized (0.01 to 0.1%). The chain couples TRBV19 to TRBJ2-7; 7 bases agree with TRBD2. This CDR3 has 13 residues. V trimming: 8 bases; J trimming: 2 bases; junction bases outside the gene matches: 6. Germline-derived CDR1 and CDR2 are LNHDA and SQIVND (reference sequence). The CDR3 DNA reads as TGTGCCAGTCGGGGAGGGAACCCCTACGAGCAGTACTTC. Translation gives CASRGGNPYEQYF.

This clone was seen only once. This rearrangement joins TRBV4-1 to TRBJ2-5, with D perhaps matching TRBD1 (8 bases). The CDR3 covers 17 residues. Trimming left V 0 bases short and J 5 bases short, with 19 bases between. Germline V gives CDR1 MGHRA, CDR2 YSYEKL. CDR3 DNA sequence: TGCGCCAGCAGCCAAGATGGACAGGGAGGGTTTCACGAGACCCAGTACTTC. This codes for CASSQDGQGGFHETQYF.

V is TRBV2 and J is TRBJ2-3; possibly TRBD2 for D (5 bases). In germline, CDR1 is SNHLY, CDR2 FYNNEI. The CDR3 is 15 amino acids. Trimming cost V 0 bases and J 0 bases, with 7 bases left between them. The chain's CDR3 is CASSEALVSTDTQYF. Written as DNA, the CDR3 is TGTGCCAGCAGTGAAGCACTAGTGAGCACAGATACGCAGTATTTT.

The J gene is TRBJ2-2, the V gene TRBV2; D call uncertain. CDR3 length: 13 amino acids. V was shortened by 4 bases and J by 6 bases, with 9 bases between the two germline ends. Looked up from germline, CDR1 is SNHLY and CDR2 is FYNNEI. CDR3 bases: TGTGCCAGCAGTGGGCAGCTCTCCGGGGAGCTGTTTTTT. Translating gives CASSGQLSGELFF.